Presented here are 29 T cell receptor beta chains from one specimen sequenced in a study of blood T cell repertoires in COVID-19. Assay: immunoSEQ multiplex PCR; the TCRdb copy retains only in-frame clones and omits some. The table shows 370,000 or so clones, with about four fifths occurring only once. The sequencing sample was made of peripheral blood. These receptors originate from a human donor with acute or convalescent COVID-19. The donor label of this sample is uncertain.

The chain combines TRBV10-1 with TRBJ2-3; TRBD2 matches at 8 bases. Germline CDR1 WNHNN, CDR2 SYGVQD (reference sequence). The CDR3 loop spans 14 amino acids. The trim removed 0 bases at V and 6 bases at J, leaving 2 bases unmatched. The CDR3 nucleotides are TGCGCCAGCAGTGAGTCTAGCGGGGCTGATACGCAGTATTTT. It codes for CASSESSGADTQYF.

This chain joins TRBV19 and TRBJ1-5; 7 bases are a match to TRBD1. This CDR3 comprises 16 residues. The ends lost 4 bases at V and 4 bases at J; junction bases unmatched: 10. Germline V CDR1 and CDR2: LNHDA, SQIVND (reference sequence). CDR3 residues: CASSTLGTVTNQPQHF. CDR3 bases: TGTGCCAGTAGTACCCTCGGGACAGTTACTAATCAGCCCCAGCATTTT.

V usage is TRBV4-1 and J usage is TRBJ2-7, with 8 bases aligning to TRBD1. V dropped 9 bases and J dropped 5; count of bases not matched to a gene: 12. Germline loops: CDR1 MGHRA, CDR2 YSYEKL. The CDR3 extends over 14 amino acids. The CDR3 bases are TGCGCCAGTCGCGACAGGACAGGGAGGAACGAGCAGTACTTC. Its protein is CASRDRTGRNEQYF.

The chain uses TRBV7-8 and TRBJ2-1; unclear D gene. The CDR3 runs 15 residues. Germline V gives CDR1 SGHVS, CDR2 FQNEAQ. The V end was cut by 1 base, the J end by 2 bases, with 9 bases between. DNA of the CDR3: TGTGCCAGCAGCTTAGTTGAGCTAGCCTACAATGAGCAGTTCTTC. Translation: CASSLVELAYNEQFF.

The rearrangement joins TRBV11-2 to TRBJ2-3; 7 bases map to TRBD2. V dropped 2 bases and J dropped 3; count of bases not matched to a gene: 11. The CDR3 extends over 17 amino acids. CDR1 is SGHAT, CDR2 FQNNGV, per germline. The CDR3 loop is CASSLFPSRGETDTQYF. CDR3 coding DNA: TGTGCCAGCAGCTTATTCCCTAGCCGGGGGGAGACAGATACGCAGTATTTT.

The genes are TRBV6-5 and TRBJ1-4, with 7 nucleotides matching TRBD1. With 7 bases clipped from V and 8 bases from J, the junction kept 10 bases outside the gene matches. From germline, CDR1 is MNHEY and CDR2 SVGAGI. The length of the CDR3 is 14 residues. The CDR3 loop reads CASTRDRVGEKLFF. The CDR3 coding sequence is TGTGCCAGCACTAGAGACAGGGTGGGCGAAAAACTGTTTTTT.

This clone was recorded once. The chain couples TRBV6-1 to TRBJ2-3, with 14 bases that match TRBD2. The CDR3 sequence is 17 residues long. The germline V gene has CDR1 MNHNS and CDR2 SASEGT. V gave up 4 bases and J gave up 1 base; unmatched junction bases: 4. The CDR3 DNA reads TGTGCCAGCAGTGGGACTAGCGGGGGGTACGGCACAGATACGCAGTATTTT. This encodes CASSGTSGGYGTDTQYF.

This clone was counted once. J is TRBJ2-1 and V is TRBV27, with 10 bases fitting TRBD2. Per germline, CDR1 MNHEY and CDR2 SMNVEV (reference sequence). V lost 6 bases, J lost 9 bases, and 8 bases stayed unmatched. The CDR3 covers 14 residues. CDR3 nucleotide sequence: TGTGCCAGCAGCAGCGGGGGGGCAATTGGTGAGCAGTTCTTC. Translating gives CASSSGGAIGEQFF.

The chain employs TRBV10-2 and TRBJ1-2, with D unclear. Looked up from germline, CDR1 is WSHSY and CDR2 is SAAADI. CDR3 size: 14 residues. V lost 6 bases to trimming and J lost 4 bases, with 15 bases between them. This chain's CDR3 is CASREVASGYGYTF. In nucleotides, the CDR3 is TGCGCCAGCAGAGAGGTCGCCTCCGGCTATGGCTACACCTTC.

This clone was seen a few times. The rearrangement links TRBV20-1 to TRBJ2-1, with 9 bases aligning to TRBD2. Germline CDR1 and CDR2: DFQATT and SNEGSKA (reference sequence). V trimming: 3 bases; J trimming: 9 bases; junction bases outside the gene matches: 12. The CDR3 is 15 residues long. The CDR3, as DNA: TGCAGTGCTAGTGATGGGCAGCGGGGGGCAGGTGAGCAGTTCTTC. It encodes CSASDGQRGAGEQFF.

This chain joins TRBV7-9 and TRBJ2-7; D is uncertain. Germline CDR1 SEHNR, CDR2 FQNEAQ (reference sequence). The CDR3 spans 11 residues. The ends were cut back, 4 bases at V and 3 bases at J, with 4 bases in the middle. The CDR3 loop reads CASSSHYEQYF. The CDR3 DNA follows: TGTGCCAGCAGCTCCCACTACGAGCAGTACTTC.

The chain carries TRBV2 and TRBJ2-1; 10 positions match TRBD2. J lost 14 bases, V lost 5 bases, and 9 bases had no gene match. Germline lookup yields CDR1 SNHLY and CDR2 FYNNEI. The CDR3 spans 13 residues. In DNA, the CDR3 is TGTGCCAGCAGTCCCGCTAGCGGGAGATTTGAGTTCTTC. Amino acid sequence: CASSPASGRFEFF.

V and J are TRBV18 and TRBJ1-4; 9 nucleotides align to TRBD1. Germline CDR1 and CDR2: KGHSH and LQKENI. The junction had 7 bases not matched to a gene; V was cut back by 4 bases and J by 4 bases. The CDR3 is made up of 16 amino acids. Here the CDR3 reads CASSRSRTGDNEKLFF. CDR3 DNA: TGTGCCAGCTCACGCTCTCGGACAGGGGATAATGAAAAACTGTTTTTT.

The chain uses TRBV7-2 and TRBJ2-1; 11 nucleotides line up with TRBD2. This CDR3 region has 16 residues. The trim removed 5 bases at V and 7 bases at J, leaving 10 bases unmatched. Germline values: CDR1 SGHTA, CDR2 FQGNSA. CDR3 residues: CASSLQLAGDWNEQFF. CDR3 in DNA: TGTGCCAGCAGCCTCCAACTAGCGGGAGATTGGAATGAGCAGTTCTTC.

The chain has TRBV6-6 and TRBJ1-2; TRBD1 is a possible D gene (6 bases). The V gene lost 0 bases and the J gene lost 7 bases, with 15 bases spanning the gap. CDR1 is MNHNY, CDR2 SVGAGI, per germline (reference sequence). This CDR3 comprises 15 residues. CDR3 residues: CASSYSIQGGFGYTF. CDR3 coding DNA: TGTGCCAGCAGTTACTCGATACAGGGTGGGTTTGGCTACACCTTC.

A few counts support this clone. This chain joins TRBV28 and TRBJ2-7, with D maybe TRBD1 (5 bases). V lost 4 bases and J 4 bases, leaving 14 bases between the germline ends. Germline V gene data show CDR1 as MDHEN and CDR2 as SYDVKM. There are 14 residues in the CDR3. The CDR3 reads CASSSAADTYEQYF. For the CDR3, the DNA is TGTGCCAGCAGTTCCGCGGCGGACACATACGAGCAGTACTTC.

This chain uses TRBV6-5 with TRBJ2-7; TRBD1 agrees at 9 bases. This CDR3 spans 15 amino acids. After removal of 6 bases from V and 5 bases from J, the junction contained 11 bases not matched to a gene. Germline CDR1 is MNHEY and CDR2 is SVGAGI. The CDR3 here is CASRGGQGSSNEQYF. CDR3 DNA: TGTGCCAGCAGGGGGGGACAGGGATCTTCTAACGAGCAGTACTTC.

CDR3 region: CPQRGDCGNYGYTF. The CDR3 nucleotides are TGTCCGCAGCGGGGCGACTGCGGTAACTATGGCTACACCTTC. This chain uses TRBV12-1 with TRBJ1-2. TRBV12-1 is marked as a pseudogene. This CDR3 comprises 14 residues.

This sequence joins TRBV7-8 and TRBJ1-1; the D is unclear. Germline CDR1 and CDR2: SGHVS and FQNEAQ. There are 15 residues in the CDR3. Deletions cut 1 base from V and 2 bases from J, with 11 bases between. The CDR3 here is CASSLGGIGNTEAFF. In nucleotides, the CDR3 is TGTGCCAGCAGCTTAGGAGGGATAGGCAACACTGAAGCTTTCTTT.

The chain joins TRBV29-1 to TRBJ2-7, with D tentatively TRBD1 (6 bases). Deletions cut 6 bases from V and 4 bases from J, with 16 bases between. The CDR3 sequence is 13 residues long. Germline loops: CDR1 SQVTM, CDR2 ANQGSEA. CDR3 sequence reads: CSVKQGSTYEQYF. The CDR3 DNA is TGCAGCGTGAAACAGGGCTCGACTTACGAGCAGTACTTC.

The chain is built from TRBV6-1 and TRBJ1-5, with D maybe TRBD1 (5 bases). Germline values: CDR1 MNHNS, CDR2 SASEGT. V was shortened by 4 bases and J by 0 bases, with 16 bases between the two germline ends. The CDR3 is 17 amino acids. The CDR3 loop is CASSVVGGYNSNQPQHF. The CDR3 DNA reads TGTGCCAGCAGTGTAGTGGGGGGATACAATAGCAATCAGCCCCAGCATTTT.

The rearrangement uses TRBV3-1 (or the pseudogene TRBV3-2) and TRBJ2-5; 10 bases fit TRBD2. The CDR3 loop spans 16 amino acids. In germline, CDR1 is LGHDT, CDR2 YNNKEL (reference sequence). V was clipped by 4 bases and J by 2 bases; unmatched bases: 7. This CDR3 is CASSLLAGDAQETQYF. The CDR3, as DNA: TGTGCCAGCAGCCTTCTAGCGGGAGATGCTCAAGAGACCCAGTACTTC.

V is TRBV19 and J is TRBJ1-1; the D is unclear. Germline V gene lookup returns CDR1 LNHDA and CDR2 SQIVND (reference sequence). V was clipped by 7 bases and J by 5 bases, with 17 bases between them. The CDR3 consists of 14 residues. The CDR3 sequence is CASTARGRRTEAFF. The CDR3 nucleotides read TGTGCCAGTACTGCCCGGGGTCGAAGGACTGAAGCTTTCTTT.

V usage is TRBV29-1 and J usage is TRBJ2-7; 10 nucleotides align to TRBD1. The CDR3 consists of 14 residues. In germline, CDR1 is SQVTM, CDR2 ANQGSEA. The V and J ends lost 6 bases and 0 bases, in that order; junction bases with no gene match: 5. The CDR3: CSVLRDRGSYEQYF. CDR3 nucleotides: TGCAGCGTATTGAGGGACAGGGGCTCCTACGAGCAGTACTTC.

The chain carries TRBV27 and TRBJ1-4; 8 bases line up with TRBD1. This CDR3 region has 13 residues. The germline CDR1 and CDR2 sequences are MNHEY and SMNVEV (reference sequence). Trimming removed 6 bases from V and 5 bases from J; junction bases left unmatched: 2. CDR3 residues: CASSRQGNEKLFF. The CDR3 DNA follows: TGTGCCAGCAGCCGACAGGGGAATGAAAAACTGTTTTTT. Variable domain in full (rest from reference TRBV27 and TRBJ1-4): EAQVTQNPRYLITVTGKKLTVTCSQNMNHEYMSWYRQDPGLGLRQIYYSMNVEVTDKGDVPEGYKVSRKEKRNFPLILESPSPNQTSLYFCASSRQGNEKLFFGSGTQLSVL.

The chain carries TRBV19 and TRBJ1-5, with 9 bases aligning to TRBD1. The CDR3 sequence is 16 residues long. In germline, CDR1 is LNHDA, CDR2 SQIVND (reference sequence). V lost 2 bases to trimming and J lost 5 bases; unmatched junction nucleotides: 7. The CDR3 nucleotides read TGTGCCAGTAGTATACGGGACAGGGACTTTTATCAGCCCCAGCATTTT. Translation: CASSIRDRDFYQPQHF.

Many counts were recorded for this clone. The chain recombines TRBV27 with TRBJ1-3, with TRBD1 identical over 7 bases. The germline V gene encodes CDR1 MNHEY and CDR2 SMNVEV (reference sequence). The CDR3 sequence is 14 residues long. The junction had 4 bases not matched to a gene; V was cut back by 6 bases and J by 2 bases. CDR3 amino acids: CASRKDRAGNTIYF. DNA for the CDR3: TGTGCCAGCAGGAAAGACAGGGCTGGAAACACCATATATTTT.

This clone turned up a few times. The chain recombines TRBV6-5 with TRBJ1-2; possible D gene TRBD1, 6 bases. CDR3 length: 13 amino acids. Germline V gives CDR1 MNHEY, CDR2 SVGAGI. V was clipped by 2 bases and J by 8 bases, with 12 bases between them. Here the CDR3 reads CASSYGRGAGYTF. In DNA, the CDR3 is TGTGCCAGCAGTTACGGTCGGGGGGCCGGCTACACCTTC.

The V and J genes are TRBV4-2 and TRBJ1-4, with D tentatively TRBD1 (6 bases). CDR3 size: 16 residues. Germline values: CDR1 LGHNA, CDR2 YNFKEQ. The V gene lost 0 bases and the J gene lost 4 bases, with 12 bases spanning the gap. The CDR3 is CASSQDRTGFNEKLFF. The CDR3 DNA reads as TGTGCCAGCAGCCAAGATCGAACAGGGTTTAATGAAAAACTGTTTTTT.